The next 8 T cell receptor beta chains were all read from a single sample in a study of cytomegalovirus exposure and HLA in healthy donors. The PCR contained 60 Vbeta and 13 Jbeta primers. Sequencing used immunoSEQ multiplex PCR; TCRdb keeps in-frame clones, though not all of them. Here the sample spans about 180,000 clones, 70% to 75% being singletons. Sequencing was done on a sample of PBMCs. These TCRs come from a male donor in good health and CMV-seronegative.

The V gene is TRBV30, the J gene TRBJ2-3; 11 bases fit TRBD2. Germline V gene sequence: CDR1 GTSNPN, CDR2 SVGIG (reference sequence). The CDR3 is 15 residues long. Unmatched junction bases numbered 3, after V lost 3 bases and J lost 1 base. The CDR3 here is CAWRELAGGTDTQYF. In DNA, the CDR3 is TGTGCCTGGAGAGAACTAGCGGGGGGCACAGATACGCAGTATTTT.

This rearrangement joins TRBV19 to TRBJ2-1; 8 bases fit TRBD2. V was pared by 6 bases and J by 0 bases, with 1 base of the junction left unmatched. The V gene's germline CDR1 is LNHDA and CDR2 SQIVND (reference sequence). The CDR3 spans 14 residues. The CDR3 spells CASSSGSSYNEQFF. The CDR3 DNA reads as TGTGCCAGTAGCAGCGGGAGCTCCTACAATGAGCAGTTCTTC. The complete variable domain, with remaining parts taken from reference TRBV19 and TRBJ2-1, reads DGGITQSPKYLFRKEGQNVTLSCEQNLNHDAMYWYRQDPGQGLRLIYYSQIVNDFQKGDIAEGYSVSREKKESFPLTVTSAQKNPTAFYLCASSSGSSYNEQFFGPGTRLTVL.

In this sample, this clone turned up a few times. The chain joins TRBV7-3 to TRBJ2-2; TRBD2 aligns across 8 bases. This CDR3 has 15 amino acids. V dropped 5 bases and J dropped 1; count of bases not matched to a gene: 3. Germline CDR1 is SGHTA and CDR2 is FQGTGA. CDR3 region: CASSRAGVNTGELFF. The CDR3 DNA reads as TGTGCCAGCAGCCGAGCGGGGGTGAACACCGGGGAGCTGTTTTTT.

This clone appeared a few times. J is TRBJ1-3 and V is TRBV15; the D gene is possibly TRBD1 (5 bases). Trimming cost V 0 bases and J 3 bases, with 6 bases left between them. Germline V gene data show CDR1 as LNHNV and CDR2 as YYDKDF (reference sequence). There are 14 residues in the CDR3. CDR3: CATSRETGGNTIYF. CDR3 bases: TGTGCCACCAGCAGAGAAACAGGTGGAAACACCATATATTTT. Full variable domain (outside the CDR3, taken from reference TRBV15 and TRBJ1-3): DAMVIQNPRYQVTQFGKPVTLSCSQTLNHNVMYWYQQKSSQAPKLLFHYYDKDFNNEADTPDNFQSRRPNTSFCFLDIRSPGLGDTAMYLCATSRETGGNTIYFGEGSWLTVV.

The chain links TRBV19 to TRBJ1-2, with 7 bases identical to TRBD1. The trim removed 3 bases at V and 7 bases at J, leaving 8 bases unmatched. The CDR3 contains 14 residues. CDR1 is LNHDA and CDR2 is SQIVND in the germline V gene (reference sequence). CDR3 DNA sequence: TGTGCCAGTAGTATTTTAGGGGGCGGTGGTGGCTACACCTTC. Translating it yields CASSILGGGGGYTF.

The CDR3: CASSLVRNTEAFF. In nucleotides, the CDR3 is TGTGCCAGCAGCTTGGTGAGGAACACTGAAGCTTTCTTT. The J gene is TRBJ1-1, the V gene TRBV5-6; D unresolved. This CDR3 is 13 amino acids long. Trimming cost V 0 bases and J 1 base, with 4 bases left between them. Germline V lookup: CDR1 SGHDT, CDR2 YYEEEE.

This chain connects TRBV6-6 to TRBJ1-6, with 8 bases lining up with TRBD1. The J segment lost 7 bases and the V segment lost 6 bases, leaving 8 bases of the junction unmatched. The germline V gene has CDR1 MNHNY and CDR2 SVGAGI (reference sequence). The CDR3 runs to 15 residues. Written as DNA, the CDR3 is TGTGCCAGCAGCCGTACTGGACAGGGAAATTCACCCCTCCACTTT. Protein sequence: CASSRTGQGNSPLHF.

The rearrangement joins TRBV6-6 to TRBJ1-5; tentatively, D is TRBD1 (5 bases). V lost 11 bases to trimming and J lost 4 bases, with 18 bases between them. CDR3 length equals 14 residues. The germline gives CDR1 MNHNY, CDR2 SVGAGI (reference sequence). CDR3 sequence reads: CASRALTENQPQHF. The CDR3 nucleotides are TGTGCCTCTAGGGCCTTGACAGAGAATCAGCCCCAGCATTTT.